The rows below give T cell receptor beta chains drawn from one sample of a study of T cell responses to AZD1222 COVID-19 vaccine. Method: immunoSEQ multiplex PCR; TCRdb's copy keeps in-frame clones and lacks some. The sample shows over 140,000 clones, and about 2.2% sits with its ten largest clones. Source material: peripheral blood. The receptors here all came from an adult in good health. Each CDR3 is given with its conserved first and last residue. The order of the fields is CDR3 protein, CDR3 DNA, J gene, D gene, V gene. D genes are given only for firm matches.

CDR3 protein: CASSEGERGPYNEQFF; CDR3 DNA: TGTGCCAGCAGCGAGGGTGAGAGGGGGCCTTATAATGAGCAGTTCTTC; J gene: TRBJ2-1; D gene: TRBD1; V gene: TRBV9
CDR3 protein: CASSPLEGTGTSYEQYF; CDR3 DNA: TGTGCCAGCTCGCCATTGGAAGGGACAGGAACTTCCTACGAGCAGTACTTC; J gene: TRBJ2-7; D gene: TRBD1; V gene: TRBV18
CDR3 protein: CASSENEGPYEQYF; CDR3 DNA: TGTGCCAGCAGTGAAAATGAAGGCCCCTACGAGCAGTACTTC; J gene: TRBJ2-7; D gene: .; V gene: TRBV2
CDR3 protein: CASSLASGVVNEQFF; CDR3 DNA: TGCGCCAGCAGCTTGGCATCGGGGGTAGTCAATGAGCAGTTCTTC; J gene: TRBJ2-1; D gene: .; V gene: TRBV5-1
CDR3 protein: CSVETLAGGAAFF; CDR3 DNA: TGCAGCGTTGAAACCCTAGCAGGGGGGGCAGCTTTCTTT; J gene: TRBJ1-1; D gene: TRBD1; V gene: TRBV29-1
CDR3 protein: CASDRGYTEAFF; CDR3 DNA: TGTGCCTCCGACAGGGGATACACTGAAGCTTTCTTT; J gene: TRBJ1-1; D gene: TRBD1; V gene: TRBV30
CDR3 protein: CASSQIAGNSPLHF; CDR3 DNA: TGCGCCAGCAGCCAGATTGCAGGGAATTCACCCCTCCACTTT; J gene: TRBJ1-6; D gene: .; V gene: TRBV4-1
CDR3 protein: CASSAGTGRGNEKLFF; CDR3 DNA: TGTGCCAGCAGCGCCGGGACAGGCCGGGGTAATGAAAAACTGTTTTTT; J gene: TRBJ1-4; D gene: TRBD1; V gene: TRBV9
CDR3 protein: CSARTGSGYTF; CDR3 DNA: TGCAGTGCCCGGACAGGGAGCGGCTACACCTTC; J gene: TRBJ1-2; D gene: TRBD1; V gene: TRBV20-1
CDR3 protein: CASSLEGVWSPLHF; CDR3 DNA: TGTGCCAGCAGCTTGGAGGGGGTTTGGTCACCCCTCCACTTT; J gene: TRBJ1-6; D gene: .; V gene: TRBV5-4
CDR3 protein: CASGNIRDADTQYF; CDR3 DNA: TGTGCCAGCGGAAACATACGCGACGCAGATACGCAGTATTTT; J gene: TRBJ2-3; D gene: .; V gene: TRBV3-1/TRBV3-2
CDR3 protein: CASSLLGGNYEQYF; CDR3 DNA: TGTGCCAGCAGCTTATTGGGGGGTAACTACGAGCAGTACTTC; J gene: TRBJ2-7; D gene: .; V gene: TRBV7-9
CDR3 protein: CASSLTAGGPRYNEQFF; CDR3 DNA: TGTGCCAGCAGTTTAACGGCGGGGGGGCCGAGATACAATGAGCAGTTCTTC; J gene: TRBJ2-1; D gene: TRBD2; V gene: TRBV28
CDR3 protein: CASSSGTSGGARETQYF; CDR3 DNA: TGTGCCAGCAGTTCGGGGACTAGCGGGGGGGCCAGAGAGACCCAGTACTTC; J gene: TRBJ2-5; D gene: TRBD2; V gene: TRBV28